This is a list of T cell receptor beta chains from one sample in a study of neoadjuvant anti-PD-1 for oral cavity cancer. The assay was immunoSEQ multiplex PCR, and TCRdb's table has in-frame clones only and misses some. This table has about 68,000 clones, about 88% appearing once. Sequencing used PBMCs, obtained after nivolumab (anti-PD-1) treatment. The receptors originated from a person aged 35 to 85 with oral cavity squamous cell carcinoma. The CDR3 runs from the conserved cysteine through the conserved F or W. A D gene is named only where the DNA matches it firmly. Only part of the rows carry a size: once, few, many, or a class if the clone is expanded.

D	V	size	J	DNA	CDR3
TRBD1	TRBV28	NA	TRBJ1-4	TGTGCCAGCAGACGGGACAGACTTTACGGGAATGAAAAACTGTTTTTT	CASRRDRLYGNEKLFF
TRBD1	TRBV7-2	NA	TRBJ2-3	TGTGCCAGCAGCCTAGGACAGGGGGCCACAGATACGCAGTATTTT	CASSLGQGATDTQYF
TRBD1	TRBV5-1	NA	TRBJ2-7	TGCGCCAGCCAGGGACAGGGAAACTACGAGCAGTACTTC	CASQGQGNYEQYF
NA	TRBV2	NA	TRBJ1-1	TGTGCCAGCAGTAACCAGAGGGCGTCGAGCACTGAAGCTTTCTTT	CASSNQRASSTEAFF
NA	TRBV19	NA	TRBJ2-5	TGTGCCAGTGGCCTCGGGGGGCCGAGAGAGACCCAGTACTTC	CASGLGGPRETQYF
TRBD1	TRBV6-5	NA	TRBJ2-7	TGTGCCAGCAGTTACAGGGACAGGGAGTACGAGCAGTACTTC	CASSYRDREYEQYF
NA	TRBV5-1	NA	TRBJ2-2	TGCGCCAGCAGCTTACAGGGAACCCCTAACACCGGGGAGCTGTTTTTT	CASSLQGTPNTGELFF
NA	TRBV6-5	NA	TRBJ1-2	TGTGCCAGCAGTGGAATGGGACGGCAGGTCTCCGGCTACACCTTC	CASSGMGRQVSGYTF
NA	TRBV6-4	NA	TRBJ2-3	TGTGCCAGCGAGGGGGGGAGGGGTGTGGCAACGCAGTATTTT	CASEGGRGVATQYF
NA	TRBV15	NA	TRBJ2-7	TGTGCCACCAGCAGAGATTTTGGGTTCGCGAGCTCCTACGAGCAGTACTTC	CATSRDFGFASSYEQYF
TRBD2	TRBV10-2	NA	TRBJ2-3	TGCGCCAGCAGTGAGTCTAGCGGGAGGCCAGATACGCAGTATTTT	CASSESSGRPDTQYF
NA	TRBV9	NA	TRBJ1-2	TGTGCCAGCAGCGTAGATCTCGGGAACTATGGCTACACCTTC	CASSVDLGNYGYTF
NA	TRBV18	NA	TRBJ2-1	TGTGCCAGCTCACCTTATCTGACAGGACTAGTGACCTACAATGAGCAGTTCTTC	CASSPYLTGLVTYNEQFF
TRBD2	TRBV28	NA	TRBJ2-7	TGTGCCAGCAGTTTTCTTAGCGGGAGTAGAGGCGAGCAGTACTTC	CASSFLSGSRGEQYF
TRBD1	TRBV7-3	NA	TRBJ2-5	TGTGCCAGCAGCACCACAGGGGGCGCCGGGGAGACCCAGTACTTC	CASSTTGGAGETQYF
NA	TRBV28	NA	TRBJ1-2	TGTGCCAGCAGTCGCCCCATGGGTTCAGGGAGTGGTGGCTACACCTTC	CASSRPMGSGSGGYTF
NA	TRBV18	NA	TRBJ1-5	TGTGCCAGCTCACCCAGTGACAATCAGCCCCAGCATTTT	CASSPSDNQPQHF
TRBD2	TRBV14	NA	TRBJ2-1	TGTGCCAGCAGGCCGATGGGGGGGTCGAATGAGCAGTTCTTC	CASRPMGGSNEQFF
TRBD2	TRBV6-1	NA	TRBJ2-7	TGTGCCACATTGCCACTAGCGGGTAGCTCCTACGAGCAGTACTTC	CATLPLAGSSYEQYF
NA	TRBV6-6	NA	TRBJ1-1	TGTGCCAGCAGTCGCGGAGAGACTGAAGCTTTCTTT	CASSRGETEAFF
TRBD1	TRBV5-1	NA	TRBJ2-1	TGCGCCAGCACCAATGGGGGGACAGGGGCCGGGAATGAGCAGTTCTTC	CASTNGGTGAGNEQFF
NA	TRBV7-8	NA	TRBJ1-5	TGTGCCAGCAGCCCTTCACTGTCAAATCAGCCCCAGCATTTT	CASSPSLSNQPQHF
TRBD1	TRBV5-1	few	TRBJ2-1	TGCGCCAGCAGCTTGGGTCGGCAGGGGGCAGTCAATGAGCAGTTCTTC	CASSLGRQGAVNEQFF
NA	TRBV29-1	NA	TRBJ2-5	TGCAGCGCCGCAGGGGGGCTAAAAGAGACCCAGTACTTC	CSAAGGLKETQYF
NA	TRBV7-8	NA	TRBJ2-5	TGTGCCAGCAGCTTACTAATAATTGGGGGCGGAGAGACCCAGTACTTC	CASSLLIIGGGETQYF
NA	TRBV2	NA	TRBJ2-5	TGTGCCAGCAGTGAAAGGCGCCTGGGCTCGGGGCTAGAGACCCAGTACTTC	CASSERRLGSGLETQYF
NA	TRBV7-9	NA	TRBJ2-6	TGTGCCAGCAGCTCTCCCGAGACTCCGCCTTCCTCTGGGGCCAACGTCCTGACTTTC	CASSSPETPPSSGANVLTF
TRBD1	TRBV4-1	few	TRBJ2-1	TGCGCCAGCCGCCCCGGACAGGGACTCCTTTACAATGAGCAGTTCTTC	CASRPGQGLLYNEQFF
TRBD2	TRBV5-4	NA	TRBJ2-1	TGTGCCAGCAGCTCCTTAGCGGGAGTAGGATACAATGAGCAGTTCTTC	CASSSLAGVGYNEQFF
TRBD1	TRBV30	NA	TRBJ2-7	TGTGCCTGGAGTGGGGACAGGGGCTACGAGCAGTACTTC	CAWSGDRGYEQYF
NA	TRBV30	once	TRBJ1-5	TGTGCCTGGAGTGTAACCGGGGCAAGCAATCAGCCCCAGCATTTT	CAWSVTGASNQPQHF
TRBD2	TRBV10-3	once	TRBJ2-7	TGTGCCATCAGTGGACTAGCGGGAGAATACGAGCAGTACTTC	CAISGLAGEYEQYF
TRBD2	TRBV4-1	NA	TRBJ2-1	TGCGCCAGCAGCCAAGAAGCGGGAGTTATCTTGGGGCAGTTCTTC	CASSQEAGVILGQFF
TRBD2	TRBV2	NA	TRBJ2-2	TGTGCCAGCAGTGAAACTGTTTCTAGCGGCACCGGGGAGCTGTTTTTT	CASSETVSSGTGELFF
NA	TRBV6-5	NA	TRBJ2-2	TGTGCCAGCAGTTACTCGAAAGGTCTCACCGGGGAGCTGTTTTTT	CASSYSKGLTGELFF
NA	TRBV30	once	TRBJ2-7	TGTGCCTGGAGTGTAAGTGGCTGGTCGGGTGAGGGTTACGAGCAGTACTTC	CAWSVSGWSGEGYEQYF
TRBD1	TRBV27	NA	TRBJ2-7	TGTGCCAGCAGTTTATCCGGAATTGGACAGGGAAAATTTTGCTTC	CASSLSGIGQGKFCF
NA	TRBV12-5	once	TRBJ2-7	TGTGCTAGTGGTTCCCGGACAGACCTTATCTACGAGCAGTACTTC	CASGSRTDLIYEQYF
NA	TRBV7-2	NA	TRBJ2-1	TGTGCCAGCAGCCACCCGTCGGGGTTAAGCAATGAGCAGTTCTTC	CASSHPSGLSNEQFF
TRBD2	TRBV11-2	NA	TRBJ2-1	TGTGCCAGCAACGTGGGACTATCTTCTGAGCAGTTCTTC	CASNVGLSSEQFF
TRBD2	TRBV15	once	TRBJ2-5	TGTGCCACCGTGATGGCTAGCGGGACCAAGAGGGAGACCCAGTACTTC	CATVMASGTKRETQYF
NA	TRBV6-4	once	TRBJ2-7	TGTGCCAGGAGAGCGGACGCCTCCTACGAGCAGTACTTC	CARRADASYEQYF
NA	TRBV20-1	NA	TRBJ2-7	TGCAGTGCCCAGGGCAGATACGAGCAGTACTTC	CSAQGRYEQYF
NA	TRBV11-2	NA	TRBJ1-2	TGTGCCAGCAGCTTAGTCGCCGGGACATTGCCTGGCTACACCTTC	CASSLVAGTLPGYTF
TRBD1	TRBV5-1	NA	TRBJ2-7	TGCGCCAGCAGCCGGGGACAGGGGGCTTTTTACGAGCAGTACTTC	CASSRGQGAFYEQYF
TRBD2	TRBV2	NA	TRBJ2-7	TGTGCCAGCATGGGGGGCGGTAGCGGGAGGGCCAACGAGCAGTACTTC	CASMGGGSGRANEQYF
TRBD1	TRBV5-4	NA	TRBJ1-2	TGTGCCAGCAGCCCGGGACAGGGAGGGACCTATGGCTACACCTTC	CASSPGQGGTYGYTF
NA	TRBV7-9	NA	TRBJ2-7	TGTGCCAGCAGCTTGTTTGGGGAGCAGTACTTC	CASSLFGEQYF
TRBD2	TRBV19	NA	TRBJ2-1	TGTGCCAGCTCTACGGGAGGTTTTGGTGAGCAGTTCTTC	CASSTGGFGEQFF
NA	TRBV6-6	NA	TRBJ2-1	TGTGCCAGCAGTTCCAGGGGCGGGGTGAGCAATGAGCAGTTCTTC	CASSSRGGVSNEQFF
NA	TRBV27	NA	TRBJ2-7	TGTGCCAGCGGTCGCCGCATAAACTACGAGCAGTACTTC	CASGRRINYEQYF
NA	TRBV10-3	NA	TRBJ1-4	TGTGCCATCAGTGAAGGGGGGGGCGCAGATGAAAAACTGTTTTTT	CAISEGGGADEKLFF
NA	TRBV14	NA	TRBJ1-5	TGTGCCAGCAGCCAAGGAGGAGGCAATCAGCCCCAGCATTTT	CASSQGGGNQPQHF
NA	TRBV2	NA	TRBJ2-2	TGTGCCACTCCCGCGCGGAACACCGGGGAGCTGTTTTTT	CATPARNTGELFF
NA	TRBV11-2	NA	TRBJ2-1	TGTGCCAGCAGCTTAAGCTCCTACAATGAGCAGTTCTTC	CASSLSSYNEQFF